This T cell receptor beta chain stems from a study of blood T cell repertoires in COVID-19. Study-wide background: COVID-19 samples from acute and convalescent phases originated in the United States, Italy and Spain. T cells, B-cell-depleted T cells, or PBMCs provided the cDNA or gDNA that served as material.

In the source study's methods: From reference gene primer amplification, estimates of nucleated cell counts were derived. Profiled with immunoSEQ multiplex PCR; TCRdb holds only in-frame clones, not every one. The DNA gave D and trimming, while V, J and clone size come from that table. The repertoire consists of approximately 150,000 clones, with 70% to 90% occurring once and the leading ten covering 5% to 6%. The CDR3 spans 16 residues. With 6 bases removed from V and 0 bases from J, the gap between germline ends came to 15 bases. Germline assignment: CDR1 SGHTA and CDR2 FQGTGA. The TCR originated in a human donor in a cohort sampled during active COVID-19. V gene TRBV7-3 combines with J gene TRBJ2-1; the D gene is possibly TRBD2 (6 bases). The specimen sequenced was peripheral blood. DNA of the CDR3: TGTGCCAGCAGTCCCCTGGGAGGTAGCTCCTACAATGAGCAGTTCTTC. Translation gives CASSPLGGSSYNEQFF.